This T cell receptor beta chain was identified during a study of shared clonotypes between healthy human individuals. Background on the study: CD4 naive and memory got three plates each, CD8 naive two, CD8 memory one. General observations from the study: Sorted-subset sequencing, rarefaction showed, was incomplete despite large depth.

Trimming removed 0 bases from V and 6 bases from J, with 14 bases in between. This CDR3 spans 15 amino acids. Germline V gene sequence: CDR1 MNHEY, CDR2 SVGAGI. Regarding this clone: The antigen remains unidentified.

The method was immunoSEQ multiplex PCR; TCRdb's version includes in-frame clones alone and lacks a portion of them. The data hold fewer than 350,000 clones, with roughly 84% observed a single time. The sequenced sample consisted of memory CD8+ T cells sorted from blood. Subset meaning: CD45RO+ cells pooled with CCR7-negative TemRA cells. This chain connects TRBV6-5 to TRBJ1-1; D is perhaps TRBD1 (5 bases). The receptor was isolated from a man between 18 and 29 years old in good health. CDR3 bases: TGTGCCAGCAGTTACTCGTTAGTGACGGGGGCTGAAGCTTTCTTT. It is translated as CASSYSLVTGAEAFF.